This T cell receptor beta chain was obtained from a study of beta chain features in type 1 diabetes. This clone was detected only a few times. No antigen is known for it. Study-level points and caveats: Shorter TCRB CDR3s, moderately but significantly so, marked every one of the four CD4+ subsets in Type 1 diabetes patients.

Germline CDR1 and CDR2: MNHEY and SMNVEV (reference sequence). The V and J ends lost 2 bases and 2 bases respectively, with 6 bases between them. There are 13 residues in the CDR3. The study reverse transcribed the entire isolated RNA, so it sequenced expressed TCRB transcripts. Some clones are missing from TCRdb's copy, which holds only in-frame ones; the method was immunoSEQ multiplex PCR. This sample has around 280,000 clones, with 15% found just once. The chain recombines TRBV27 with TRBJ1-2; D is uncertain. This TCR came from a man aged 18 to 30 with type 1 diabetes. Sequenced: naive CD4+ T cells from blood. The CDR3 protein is CASSLLPNYGYTF. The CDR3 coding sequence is TGTGCCAGCAGTTTACTCCCGAACTATGGCTACACCTTC.